Detailed here is one TCR beta chain. The source of the sample is a study of T cells in localized non-small cell lung cancer. The CDR3 has 14 amino acids. From germline, CDR1 is SGHNT and CDR2 YYREEE (reference sequence). V shed 3 bases and J shed 5 bases, with 14 bases lying between them. Method: immunoSEQ multiplex PCR; TCRdb's copy keeps in-frame clones and lacks some. The table lists about 40,000 clones, about 91% of them singletons, with 10% in the top ten. This chain connects TRBV5-4 to TRBJ1-2; TRBD1 is a possible D gene (6 bases). The sequence was collected from a woman aged 40-69 years with stage II lung adenocarcinoma. The material was PBMCs, obtained before any cancer treatment. The CDR3 coding sequence is TGTGCCAGCAGCTGGGGCTGGGGGACATATGGCTACACCTTC. Its translation is CASSWGWGTYGYTF.